This TCR beta chain was found in a study of blood T cell repertoires in COVID-19. As for the study in general: In each case, the material was cDNA or gDNA derived from T cells, B-cell-depleted T cells, or PBMCs.

Original analysis: Amplification from reference gene primers served as the basis for estimated nucleated cell counts. TCRdb's copy holds only in-frame clones and misses some; the assay was immunoSEQ multiplex PCR. V and J calls and clone size are copied from that table; D and trimming were computed from the DNA. This sample has roughly 26,000 clones, with 60% to 70% found just once. This clonotype was obtained from a man in his 60s with active or convalescent COVID-19. The sequenced sample consisted of peripheral blood.

CDR3 amino acids: CASSLVLAGGGEQFF. CDR3 nucleotide sequence: TGCGCCAGCAGCTTGGTTCTAGCGGGAGGGGGTGAGCAGTTCTTC. The V and J genes are TRBV5-1 and TRBJ2-1; 12 nucleotides align to TRBD2. This CDR3 has 15 amino acids. The V and J ends lost 0 bases and 9 bases, in that order; junction bases with no gene match: 4. Looked up from germline, CDR1 is SGHRS and CDR2 is YFSETQ. Full variable domain (remainder filled in from reference TRBV5-1 and TRBJ2-1): KAGVTQTPRYLIKTRGQQVTLSCSPISGHRSVSWYQQTPGQGLQFLFEYFSETQRNKGNFPGRFSGRQFSNSRSEMNVSTLELGDSALYLCASSLVLAGGGEQFFGPGTRLTVL.